Here is one T cell receptor beta chain with its context. Its antigen is unknown. With a much larger clone just one base away, this may be a read error. These data belong to a study of blood T cells in healthy people across ages. Through a sample-barcoded 5' primer and a J-beta primer mix, a second PCR was run for roughly 7 to 11 cycles. TCRdb ran MiXCR on the 5' RACE reads and lists one entry per CDR3 protein. The table shows under 1,000,000 distinct CDR3 sequences, with 35% to 50% occurring only once. Germline V gives CDR1 SGHTA, CDR2 FQGNSA. Trimming took 4 bases from V and 5 from J; bases not matched to a gene: 8. The CDR3 extends over 14 amino acids. Notes on the study in general: Across the age range, TCR beta diversity per million T cells fell in a roughly linear way. TCR beta diversity tracked closely with naive T cell percentage.

The receptor comes from an elderly man in good health. V usage is TRBV7-2 and J usage is TRBJ2-7; TRBD1 aligns across 7 bases. The specimen sequenced was blood. In nucleotides, the CDR3 is TGTGCCAGCAGCTCGTCGACAGGGTACCACGAGCAGTACTTC. Protein sequence: CASSSSTGYHEQYF.